These 22 T cell receptor beta chains were sequenced from one sample in a study of shared clonotypes between healthy human individuals. The protocol was immunoSEQ multiplex PCR, while the TCRdb copy is restricted to in-frame clones and leaves out a portion. The sample gives about 1,500,000 clones, roughly 96% of which show up once; more than 0.9% is in the top ten. Sequencing was performed on naive CD4+ T cells sorted from blood. The sample's subset: CD45RA+ positively selected. All receptors derive from a man aged 25-45 years in good health.

This clone was picked up one time. J is TRBJ2-1 and V is TRBV27; 10 nucleotides line up with TRBD2. Germline CDR1 reads MNHEY; CDR2 reads SMNVEV (reference sequence). The CDR3 length is 16 residues. Trimming took 6 bases from V and 5 from J; bases not matched to a gene: 10. DNA of the CDR3: TGTGCCAGCAGCCCGAGGGGTAGCGGGAGGCACAATGAGCAGTTCTTC. As protein: CASSPRGSGRHNEQFF.

The chain employs TRBV19 and TRBJ1-5; TRBD1 matches at 8 bases. Germline CDR1 is LNHDA and CDR2 is SQIVND (reference sequence). The CDR3 extends over 17 amino acids. V lost 8 bases, J lost 1 base, and 13 bases stayed unmatched. The CDR3 is CASAAPTGEGSNQPQHF. DNA of the CDR3: TGTGCCAGTGCCGCCCCGACAGGGGAGGGGAGCAATCAGCCCCAGCATTTT.

The chain has TRBV7-9 and TRBJ2-7; maybe TRBD2 (6 bases). Germline V lookup: CDR1 SEHNR, CDR2 FQNEAQ (reference sequence). The CDR3 totals 16 residues. V lost 3 bases and J lost 0, with 15 bases in between. CDR3 DNA sequence: TGTGCCAGCAGCTTTAGCGGAGCGCCGAGCTCCTACGAGCAGTACTTC. This sequence encodes CASSFSGAPSSYEQYF.

The chain couples TRBV5-8 to TRBJ2-2, with 14 bases lining up with TRBD2. There are 17 residues in the CDR3. Germline assignment: CDR1 SGHTS and CDR2 YDEGEE. J was trimmed by 1 base and V by 5 bases; bases with no gene match: 4. This chain's CDR3 is CASSRLAGGMNTGELFF. CDR3 DNA: TGTGCCAGCAGTCGACTAGCGGGAGGGATGAACACCGGGGAGCTGTTTTTT.

The CDR3 coding sequence is TGTGCCAGCAGCTTCTCCGGGACAAAACCCTACGAGCAGTACTTC. This codes for CASSFSGTKPYEQYF. This chain joins TRBV7-9 and TRBJ2-7; D is possibly TRBD1 (6 bases). Per the germline V gene, CDR1 is SEHNR and CDR2 is FQNEAQ (reference sequence). The CDR3 spans 15 residues. Deletions cut 3 bases from V and 2 bases from J, with 14 bases between.

The CDR3 DNA is TGTGCCAGCAGCGTAGATTTACAGGGGGCCGGGGAGCTGTTTTTT. Residues: CASSVDLQGAGELFF. The chain carries TRBV9 and TRBJ2-2, with 8 bases aligning to TRBD1. This CDR3 has 15 amino acids. Germline CDR1 SGDLS, CDR2 YYNGEE. V shed 0 bases and J 6 bases; nucleotides not matched to a gene: 4.

The genes are TRBV5-1 and TRBJ1-3; D call uncertain. Germline V gene lookup returns CDR1 SGHRS and CDR2 YFSETQ. V shed 5 bases and J shed 0 bases, with 15 bases lying between them. This CDR3 contains 16 residues. The CDR3 nucleotides are TGCGCCAGCAGGTCCGATCCTCCCTACTCTGGAAACACCATATATTTT. It codes for CASRSDPPYSGNTIYF.

CDR3 protein: CASTQTRQETQYF. As DNA, the CDR3 is TGTGCCAGCACCCAGACAAGACAAGAGACCCAGTACTTC. This rearrangement joins TRBV18 to TRBJ2-5; no definite D call. The CDR3 loop spans 13 amino acids. V lost 8 bases and J 2 bases, leaving 12 bases between the germline ends. The V gene's germline CDR1 is KGHSH and CDR2 LQKENI.

This chain uses TRBV19 with TRBJ1-1; 8 bases fit TRBD1. Per the germline V gene, CDR1 is LNHDA and CDR2 is SQIVND (reference sequence). The V and J ends lost 6 bases and 1 base, in that order; junction bases with no gene match: 10. The CDR3 is made up of 16 amino acids. The CDR3 spells CASSPQDRAGNTEAFF. CDR3 DNA: TGTGCCAGTAGCCCGCAGGACAGGGCCGGGAACACTGAAGCTTTCTTT.

The genes are TRBV5-5 and TRBJ2-4; TRBD1 might be the D (5 bases). CDR1 SGHKS and CDR2 YYEKEE come from the germline V gene (reference sequence). The CDR3 loop spans 14 amino acids. The germline V and J ends were trimmed by 7 bases and 0 bases, with 11 bases remaining between them. CDR3 coding DNA: TGTGCCAGCGGGGCGGAGCTAGCCAAAAACATTCAGTACTTC. Encoded protein: CASGAELAKNIQYF.

V usage is TRBV28 and J usage is TRBJ2-7; 7 bases match TRBD2. Trimming took 5 bases from V and 0 from J; bases not matched to a gene: 10. Germline V CDR1 and CDR2: MDHEN, SYDVKM. The CDR3 covers 16 residues. CDR3: CASSTTSAPSSYEQYF. CDR3 DNA sequence: TGTGCCAGCAGTACCACTAGCGCCCCTAGCTCCTACGAGCAGTACTTC.

The chain carries TRBV28 and TRBJ1-5; a possible D gene is TRBD1 (6 bases). V was clipped by 8 bases and J by 4 bases, with 18 bases between them. CDR3 length: 15 amino acids. In germline, CDR1 is MDHEN, CDR2 SYDVKM. This CDR3 is CASSIYGTTNQPQHF. CDR3 in DNA: TGTGCCAGCTCCATCTACGGGACAACTAATCAGCCCCAGCATTTT. The full variable domain, completed using reference TRBV28 and TRBJ1-5, is DVKVTQSSRYLVKRTGEKVFLECVQDMDHENMFWYRQDPGLGLRLIYFSYDVKMKEKGDIPEGYSVSREKKERFSLILESASTNQTSMYLCASSIYGTTNQPQHFGDGTRLSIL.

The chain recombines TRBV15 with TRBJ1-1; D is unclear. Germline-derived CDR1 and CDR2 are LNHNV and YYDKDF (reference sequence). V lost 0 bases and J 2 bases, leaving 7 bases between the germline ends. This CDR3 comprises 14 residues. The CDR3 spells CATSREVSNTEAFF. For the CDR3, the DNA is TGTGCCACCAGCAGAGAGGTCAGCAACACTGAAGCTTTCTTT.

The chain uses TRBV6-6 and TRBJ1-2; tentatively, D is TRBD1 (5 bases). Trimming shortened V by 2 bases and J by 4 bases, and 11 bases separated the two germline ends. This CDR3 has 14 amino acids. In germline, CDR1 is MNHNY, CDR2 SVGAGI (reference sequence). As DNA, the CDR3 is TGTGCCAGCAGTTACCCGACAGATTCCTATGGCTACACCTTC. Translating it yields CASSYPTDSYGYTF.

This clone came up a few times. The V gene is TRBV28, the J gene TRBJ1-2; D is unclear. Germline lookup yields CDR1 MDHEN and CDR2 SYDVKM. The CDR3 consists of 12 residues. Trimming stripped 2 bases from V and 3 bases from J, with 4 bases between. Here the CDR3 reads CASSLQDYGYTF. CDR3 in DNA: TGTGCCAGCAGTTTACAGGACTATGGCTACACCTTC.

The rearrangement links TRBV19 to TRBJ2-3; 7 positions match TRBD1. The germline V gene has CDR1 LNHDA and CDR2 SQIVND (reference sequence). CDR3 length equals 13 residues. The V gene end was trimmed by 8 bases and the J gene end by 6 bases; junction bases not matched to a gene: 8. In DNA, the CDR3 is TGTGCCAGTGCCGGGACAGTGATGGATACGCAGTATTTT. Its protein product is CASAGTVMDTQYF.

The chain has TRBV7-2 and TRBJ2-3; D is possibly TRBD2 (7 bases). The ends were cut back, 1 base at V and 8 bases at J, with 19 bases in the middle. CDR3 size: 16 residues. Germline V gene data show CDR1 as SGHTA and CDR2 as FQGNSA. The CDR3 DNA reads as TGTGCCAGCAGCTTAGACCATAATCGCGGGGGCCGTACGCAGTATTTT. Translation gives CASSLDHNRGGRTQYF.

The V and J genes are TRBV27 and TRBJ2-1; 9 nucleotides line up with TRBD1. Trimming took 11 bases from V and 4 from J; bases not matched to a gene: 9. CDR3 length: 14 amino acids. Per germline, CDR1 MNHEY and CDR2 SMNVEV (reference sequence). CDR3: CALAEDRGYNEQFF. DNA for the CDR3: TGTGCCCTCGCCGAGGACAGGGGATACAATGAGCAGTTCTTC.

The chain joins TRBV5-1 to TRBJ2-7; D tentatively fits TRBD1 or TRBD2 (6 bases each). The germline V and J ends were trimmed by 1 base and 5 bases, with 13 bases remaining between them. Germline loops: CDR1 SGHRS, CDR2 YFSETQ. This CDR3 spans 14 amino acids. CDR3 protein: CASSLRPGADEQYF. The CDR3 bases are TGCGCCAGCAGCTTGCGCCCGGGGGCGGACGAGCAGTACTTC.

Note on this clone: Other DNA sequences in the same sample also yield this CDR3. This sequence joins TRBV11-3 and TRBJ2-7; 9 bases are shared with TRBD1. Germline CDR1 SGHNT, CDR2 YENEEA. V was pared by 5 bases and J by 0 bases, with 5 bases of the junction left unmatched. The CDR3 runs 15 residues. CDR3 nucleotides: TGTGCCAGCAGCCGGGGACAGGGCAGCTCCTACGAGCAGTACTTC. It encodes CASSRGQGSSYEQYF.

V usage is TRBV11-2 and J usage is TRBJ2-2, with D possibly being TRBD1 (5 bases). Per germline, CDR1 SGHAT and CDR2 FQNNGV. The V end was cut by 5 bases, the J end by 1 base, with 17 bases between. The CDR3 loop spans 17 amino acids. CDR3 nucleotides: TGTGCCAGCAGCCCCGTGGGGCTCCTAATGAACACCGGGGAGCTGTTTTTT. Translating it yields CASSPVGLLMNTGELFF.

The rearrangement joins TRBV5-5 to TRBJ2-5; 7 nucleotides line up with TRBD2. Looked up from germline, CDR1 is SGHKS and CDR2 is YYEKEE (reference sequence). J was trimmed by 3 bases and V by 4 bases; bases with no gene match: 6. There are 14 residues in the CDR3. CDR3 nucleotides: TGTGCCAGCAGCCACAGAGGGACTAAAGAGACCCAGTACTTC. It codes for CASSHRGTKETQYF.